This TCR beta chain is drawn from a study of blood T cells in healthy people across ages. A second about 6 to 12 cycle PCR used barcoded and J-beta primers. TCRdb reprocessed the 5' RACE reads via MiXCR and lists one record per CDR3 protein. The sample yields roughly 1,000,000 distinct CDR3 sequences, around 27% seen once. Germline V lookup: CDR1 SQVTM, CDR2 ANQGSEA. The CDR3 spans 12 residues. The V and J ends lost 7 bases and 0 bases respectively, with 9 bases between them. This clonotype was counted between two and nine times. The data also belong to a second study, concerning T cells of mothers and their children. That investigation notes: Extraction yielded RNA that went, in full, into cDNA synthesis at about 1.5 ug per 15 ul.

The receptor's source is a girl under 10 years old in good health. Sequences were obtained from blood. The V gene is TRBV29-1, the J gene TRBJ1-2; no firm D call. The chain's CDR3 is CSAVGANYGYTF. The CDR3 region has the DNA TGCAGCGCCGTAGGAGCTAACTATGGCTACACCTTC.